Below are 15 T cell receptor beta chains sequenced from a single sample in a study of T cell clonotyping in hematopoietic cell transplantation. TCRdb's table, derived via immunoSEQ multiplex PCR, lists solely in-frame clones and lacks some. The repertoire holds some 6,200 clones, around 79% seen once, with about 30% in the top ten. Sequenced here: PBMCs, sampled 100 days after allogeneic stem cell transplant. Receptors originate from a female patient in her 30s who had an allogeneic stem cell transplant, so the T cells may come from the graft donor. Some clones in this sample may be carry-over from other donors' samples.

This clone is labeled medium-sized. The chain carries TRBV27 and TRBJ2-2; TRBD2 might be the D (6 bases). Trimming shortened V by 6 bases and J by 6 bases, and 14 bases separated the two germline ends. Germline-derived CDR1 and CDR2 are MNHEY and SMNVEV (reference sequence). This CDR3 comprises 14 residues. The chain's CDR3 is CASRGGGEAGELFF. The CDR3 region has the DNA TGTGCCAGCAGGGGAGGTGGAGAGGCCGGGGAGCTGTTTTTT.

V and J are TRBV7-9 and TRBJ1-6, with TRBD1 matching over 7 bases. The CDR3 is 17 residues long. V dropped 1 base and J dropped 9; count of bases not matched to a gene: 12. The germline V gene has CDR1 SEHNR and CDR2 FQNEAQ (reference sequence). Here the CDR3 reads CASSLDRGFASGSPLHF. The CDR3 coding sequence is TGTGCCAGCAGCTTAGACAGGGGCTTCGCATCCGGTTCACCCCTCCACTTT. Full variable domain (remainder filled in from reference TRBV7-9 and TRBJ1-6): DTGVSQNPRHKITKRGQNVTFRCDPISEHNRLYWYRQTLGQGPEFLTYFQNEAQLEKSRLLSDRFSAERPKGSFSTLEIQRTEQGDSAMYLCASSLDRGFASGSPLHFGNGTRLTVT.

This clone was counted only a few times. The genes are TRBV29-1 and TRBJ1-3, with D unresolved. The V gene lost 4 bases and the J gene lost 4 bases, with 11 bases spanning the gap. The CDR3 runs to 13 residues. Germline CDR1 reads SQVTM; CDR2 reads ANQGSEA. The CDR3: CSVGNSLGNTIYF. The DNA for the CDR3 is TGCAGCGTTGGTAACAGCCTCGGAAACACCATATATTTT. The whole variable domain, filled in from reference TRBV29-1 and TRBJ1-3, reads SAVISQKPSRDICQRGTSLTIQCQVDSQVTMMFWYRQQPGQSLTLIATANQGSEATYESGFVIDKFPISRPNLTFSTLTVSNMSPEDSSIYLCSVGNSLGNTIYFGEGSWLTVV.

The rearrangement joins TRBV6-6 to TRBJ1-5; maybe TRBD1 (5 bases). CDR3 size: 15 residues. CDR1 is MNHNY and CDR2 is SVGAGI in the germline V gene (reference sequence). V gave up 5 bases and J gave up 5 bases, with 16 bases separating them. The CDR3 DNA reads as TGTGCCAGCAGTGACGACTCCAGGGCTTATCAGCCCCAGCATTTT. It encodes CASSDDSRAYQPQHF.

V usage is TRBV5-6 and J usage is TRBJ2-7, with 9 bases aligning to TRBD1. V gave up 4 bases and J gave up 2 bases; unmatched junction bases: 4. The CDR3 totals 14 residues. Looked up from germline, CDR1 is SGHDT and CDR2 is YYEEEE. The CDR3, as DNA: TGTGCCAGCAGCCTAGGGACAGGGACCTACGAGCAGTACTTC. Its translation: CASSLGTGTYEQYF.

The J gene is TRBJ2-5, the V gene TRBV4-1; no firm D call. Trimming removed 1 base from V and 4 bases from J, with 13 bases in between. The CDR3 totals 15 residues. Germline V gene sequence: CDR1 MGHRA, CDR2 YSYEKL. Here the CDR3 DNA reads TGCGCCAGCAGCCAAGGTGGCCCTGCGAGAGAGACCCAGTACTTC. Protein product: CASSQGGPARETQYF.

The chain combines TRBV27 with TRBJ2-3; no reliable D call. Trimming removed 3 bases at V and 4 bases at J, with 11 bases between. The CDR3 is made up of 14 amino acids. CDR1 is MNHEY, CDR2 SMNVEV, per germline (reference sequence). CDR3 bases: TGTGCCAGCAGTTTTGGTGTACCCCCAGATACGCAGTATTTT. Encoded protein: CASSFGVPPDTQYF.

This clone was picked up a small number of times. The chain uses TRBV6-6 and TRBJ1-2; D is unclear. Trimming shortened V by 11 bases and J by 10 bases, and 8 bases separated the two germline ends. Germline V CDR1 and CDR2: MNHNY, SVGAGI (reference sequence). The CDR3 totals 8 residues. The CDR3 DNA follows: TGTGCCGGAGGCCACTACACCTTC. Translating it yields CAGGHYTF.

CDR3 nucleotide sequence: TGTGCCAGCGCCCTGGTACCGGGTGTGGGCTACACCTTC. It specifies CASALVPGVGYTF. The chain employs TRBV27 and TRBJ1-2; D is unclear. Germline CDR1 and CDR2: MNHEY and SMNVEV (reference sequence). The CDR3 contains 13 residues. Trimming stripped 8 bases from V and 8 bases from J, with 18 bases between.

The gene calls are TRBV11-2 and TRBJ1-1; 7 positions match TRBD1. Germline CDR1 SGHAT, CDR2 FQNNGV. This CDR3 has 14 residues. Trimming took 2 bases from V and 1 from J; bases not matched to a gene: 1. The CDR3 sequence: CASSLQGGNTEAFF. Written as DNA, the CDR3 is TGTGCCAGCAGCTTACAGGGGGGGAACACTGAAGCTTTCTTT.

This sequence joins TRBV21-1 and TRBJ2-7; the table calls TRBD1, which could not be checked here. TRBV21-1 corresponds to a pseudogene. This CDR3 has 14 amino acids. The CDR3, as DNA: TGTGCCAGCAGCCCCAAGACAGCCTCCTACGAGCAGTACTTC. It codes for CASSPKTASYEQYF.

The chain is built from TRBV4-2 and TRBJ2-3; possibly TRBD2 for D (5 bases). V was clipped by 0 bases and J by 4 bases, with 11 bases between them. The CDR3 spans 15 residues. CDR1 and CDR2 from the germline V gene are LGHNA and YNFKEQ. The CDR3 coding sequence is TGTGCCAGCAGCCAAGATTTGGGAGAGTCAGATACGCAGTATTTT. Translation: CASSQDLGESDTQYF.

V is TRBV7-3 and J is TRBJ2-1, with D perhaps TRBD1 or TRBD2 (7 bases each). The CDR3 runs to 14 residues. Germline V gives CDR1 SGHTA, CDR2 FQGTGA. Deletions cut 4 bases from V and 10 bases from J, with 17 bases between. CDR3 bases: TGTGCCAGCAGCTCGGGGGGCAGGGGGGAGGAGCAGTTCTTC. This encodes CASSSGGRGEEQFF.

J is TRBJ1-2 and V is TRBV4-1; no definite D call. The length of the CDR3 is 15 residues. V lost 0 bases to trimming and J lost 5 bases, with 13 bases between them. Germline loops: CDR1 MGHRA, CDR2 YSYEKL. The CDR3 spells CASSQDRWSSYGYTF. CDR3 DNA: TGCGCCAGCAGCCAAGATAGGTGGAGTTCTTATGGCTACACCTTC.

J is TRBJ2-7 and V is TRBV2, with D uncertain. This CDR3 comprises 13 residues. V was pared by 8 bases and J by 3 bases, with 14 bases between. Germline assignment: CDR1 SNHLY and CDR2 FYNNEI. The CDR3, as DNA: TGTGCCAGCCGACCGGACCGAAACTACGAGCAGTACTTC. Encoded protein: CASRPDRNYEQYF.